This section outlines one T cell receptor beta chain sequence together with its context. What it binds is unknown. The data were obtained in a study of T cells in localized non-small cell lung cancer. Data came from immunoSEQ multiplex PCR; TCRdb stores just in-frame clones and leaves some out. The sample carries about 40,000 clones, 81% recorded once. V shed 7 bases and J shed 2 bases, with 11 bases lying between them. The CDR3 has 13 residues. Germline V lookup: CDR1 MNHEY, CDR2 SVGAGI. Study findings and constraints: Longer overall survival accompanied higher blood T cell density. Clonality of T cells reached its maximum in uninvolved adjacent lung, surpassing tumor. Appearances in adjacent lung were noted for a median roughly 58 of the top 100 tumor clones. The tumor had only one region sequenced, so heterogeneity remains possible.

This sequence originates from a male donor older than 55 with stage II lung adenocarcinoma. The sequenced sample was peripheral blood mononuclear cells, obtained before any cancer treatment. The rearrangement uses TRBV6-5 and TRBJ1-1; D remains unclear. The CDR3 reads CASTPHGNTEAFF. The CDR3 nucleotides are TGTGCCAGCACCCCTCATGGAAACACTGAAGCTTTCTTT.